The present entry profiles one T cell receptor beta chain with its context. Antigen: not known. Just one base apart from a much larger clone, this may be a read error. The entry originates in a study of tumor-infiltrating lymphocytes in primary liver carcinoma. The CDR3 length is 13 residues. The germline V gene has CDR1 SGHDT and CDR2 YYEEEE. The source of the blood RNA was unsorted whole blood, and germline DNA was extracted as well. Collected before surgery were roughly 4 milliliters of peripheral blood. Study findings and constraints: Blood had a significantly lower top-250-clone fraction than tumors did (p = 0.039). In tumor-adjacent and tumor-blood pairs, overlap was lower than in tumor region pairs.

A primer in the constant region served to generate TCR beta cDNA from 500 ng of total RNA. Libraries covering TCR beta were generated through three nested multiplex PCR rounds (using a slightly modified ARM-PCR). Primers for the first two PCR rounds were TRBV1-TRBV30 forward primers and a C-beta reverse primer (about 9 cycles per round). One entry per CDR3 protein results from TCRdb running MiXCR on the multiplex PCR reads. The sample consists of some 200,000 distinct CDR3 sequences, roughly two thirds of them appearing once. The clonotype was recovered from a woman aged 55-75 years with primary liver carcinoma and hepatitis B virus infection. Sequenced input: peripheral blood. This rearrangement joins TRBV5-6 to TRBJ2-7; D may match TRBD1 or TRBD2 (5 bases each). CDR3 loop: CASSLRGTYDQYF. CDR3 nucleotides: TGTGCCAGCAGCTTGCGAGGGACCTACGATCAGTACTTC. The variable domain in full, completed from reference TRBV5-6 and TRBJ2-7, reads DAGVTQSPTHLIKTRGQQVTLRCSPKSGHDTVSWYQQALGQGPQFIFQYYEEEERQRGNFPDRFSGHQFPNYSSELNVNALLLGDSALYLCASSLRGTYDQYFGPGTRLTVT.